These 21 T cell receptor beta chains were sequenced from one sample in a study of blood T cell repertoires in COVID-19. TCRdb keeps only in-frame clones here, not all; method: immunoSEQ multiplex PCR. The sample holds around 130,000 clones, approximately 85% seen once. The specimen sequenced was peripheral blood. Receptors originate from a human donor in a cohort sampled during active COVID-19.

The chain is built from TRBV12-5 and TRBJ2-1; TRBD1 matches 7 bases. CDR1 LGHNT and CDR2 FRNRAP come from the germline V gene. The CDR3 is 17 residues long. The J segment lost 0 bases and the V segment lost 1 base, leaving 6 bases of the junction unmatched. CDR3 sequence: CASGLGQGRGSYNEQFF. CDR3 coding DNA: TGTGCTAGTGGTTTGGGACAGGGACGGGGCTCCTACAATGAGCAGTTCTTC.

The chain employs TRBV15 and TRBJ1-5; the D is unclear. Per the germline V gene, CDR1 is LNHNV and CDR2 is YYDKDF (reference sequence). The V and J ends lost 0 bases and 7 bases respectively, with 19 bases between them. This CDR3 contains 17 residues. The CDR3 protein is CATSRDLPAGVGQPQHF. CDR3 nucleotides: TGTGCCACCAGCAGAGATCTACCCGCCGGGGTTGGACAGCCCCAGCATTTT.

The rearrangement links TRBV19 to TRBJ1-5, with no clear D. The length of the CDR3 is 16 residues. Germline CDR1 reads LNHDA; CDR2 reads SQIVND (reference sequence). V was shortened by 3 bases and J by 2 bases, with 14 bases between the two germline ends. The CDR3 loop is CASSIDEGRGNQPQHF. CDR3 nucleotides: TGTGCCAGTAGTATTGATGAGGGCCGGGGCAATCAGCCCCAGCATTTT.

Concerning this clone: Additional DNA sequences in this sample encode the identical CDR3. The CDR3 protein is CASSLDGGAGETQYF. As DNA, the CDR3 is TGCGCCAGCAGCTTGGATGGGGGGGCGGGGGAGACCCAGTACTTC. The genes are TRBV5-1 and TRBJ2-5; TRBD2 is a possible D gene (7 bases). The CDR3 has 15 amino acids. The germline CDR1 and CDR2 sequences are SGHRS and YFSETQ. V lost 0 bases and J 5 bases, leaving 14 bases between the germline ends.

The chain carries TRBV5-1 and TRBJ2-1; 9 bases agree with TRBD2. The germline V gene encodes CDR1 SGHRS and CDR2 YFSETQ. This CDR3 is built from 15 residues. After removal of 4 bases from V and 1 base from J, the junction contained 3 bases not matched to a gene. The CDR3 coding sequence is TGCGCCAGCAGCATCGCGGGGGGGTCCTACAATGAGCAGTTCTTC. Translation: CASSIAGGSYNEQFF.

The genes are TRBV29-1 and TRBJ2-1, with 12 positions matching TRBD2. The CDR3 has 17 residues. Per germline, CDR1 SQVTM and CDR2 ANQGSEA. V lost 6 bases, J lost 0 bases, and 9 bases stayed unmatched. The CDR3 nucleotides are TGCAGCGTGCGTACTAGCGGGGGGACGAGCTCCTACAATGAGCAGTTCTTC. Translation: CSVRTSGGTSSYNEQFF.

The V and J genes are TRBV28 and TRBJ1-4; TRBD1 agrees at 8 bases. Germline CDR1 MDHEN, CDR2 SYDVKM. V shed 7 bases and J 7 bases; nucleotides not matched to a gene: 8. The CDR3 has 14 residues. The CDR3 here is CASISGGAGEKLFF. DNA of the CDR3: TGTGCCAGCATATCAGGGGGCGCAGGTGAAAAACTGTTTTTT.

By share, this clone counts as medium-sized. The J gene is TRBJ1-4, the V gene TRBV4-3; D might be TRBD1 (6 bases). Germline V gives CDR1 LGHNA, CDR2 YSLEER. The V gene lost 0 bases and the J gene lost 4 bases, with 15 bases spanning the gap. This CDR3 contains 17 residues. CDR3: CASSQESVGQSNEKLFF. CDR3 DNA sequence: TGCGCCAGCAGCCAAGAATCTGTGGGACAAAGTAATGAAAAACTGTTTTTT.

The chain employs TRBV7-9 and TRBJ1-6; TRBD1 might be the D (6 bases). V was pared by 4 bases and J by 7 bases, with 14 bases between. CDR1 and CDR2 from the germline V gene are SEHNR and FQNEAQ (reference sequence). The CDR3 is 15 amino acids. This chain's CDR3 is CASSSTQGYNSPLHF. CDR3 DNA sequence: TGTGCCAGCAGCTCGACACAGGGTTACAATTCACCCCTCCACTTT.

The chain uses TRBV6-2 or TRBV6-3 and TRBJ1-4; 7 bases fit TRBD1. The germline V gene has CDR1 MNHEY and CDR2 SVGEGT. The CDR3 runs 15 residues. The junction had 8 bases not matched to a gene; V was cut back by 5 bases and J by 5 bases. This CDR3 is CASSDLGQKNEKLFF. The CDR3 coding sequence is TGTGCCAGCAGTGACTTGGGACAGAAGAATGAAAAACTGTTTTTT.

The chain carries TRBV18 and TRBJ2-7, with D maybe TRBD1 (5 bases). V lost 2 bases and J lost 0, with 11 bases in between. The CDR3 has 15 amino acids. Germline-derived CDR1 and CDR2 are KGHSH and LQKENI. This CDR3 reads CASSPTQDLSYEQYF. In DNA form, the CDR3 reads TGTGCCAGCTCACCAACACAGGATCTCTCCTACGAGCAGTACTTC. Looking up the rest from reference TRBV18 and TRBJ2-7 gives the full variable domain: NAGVMQNPRHLVRRRGQEARLRCSPMKGHSHVYWYRQLPEEGLKFMVYLQKENIIDESGMPKERFSAEFPKEGPSILRIQQVVRGDSAAYFCASSPTQDLSYEQYFGPGTRLTVT.

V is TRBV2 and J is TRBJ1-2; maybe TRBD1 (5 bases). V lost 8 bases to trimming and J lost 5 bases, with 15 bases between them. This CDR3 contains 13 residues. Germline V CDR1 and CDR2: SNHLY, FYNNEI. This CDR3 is CASGQEEGYGYTF. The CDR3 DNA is TGTGCCAGCGGCCAAGAGGAGGGGTATGGCTACACCTTC.

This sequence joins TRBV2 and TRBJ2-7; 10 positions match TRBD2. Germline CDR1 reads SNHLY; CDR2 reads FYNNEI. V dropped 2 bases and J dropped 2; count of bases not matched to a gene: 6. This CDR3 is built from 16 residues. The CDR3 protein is CASSEWLAGETYEQYF. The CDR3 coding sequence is TGTGCCAGCAGTGAATGGCTAGCGGGGGAAACCTACGAGCAGTACTTC. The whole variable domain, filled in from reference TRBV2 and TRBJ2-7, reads EPEVTQTPSHQVTQMGQEVILRCVPISNHLYFYWYRQILGQKVEFLVSFYNNEISEKSEIFDDQFSVERPDGSNFTLKIRSTKLEDSAMYFCASSEWLAGETYEQYFGPGTRLTVT.

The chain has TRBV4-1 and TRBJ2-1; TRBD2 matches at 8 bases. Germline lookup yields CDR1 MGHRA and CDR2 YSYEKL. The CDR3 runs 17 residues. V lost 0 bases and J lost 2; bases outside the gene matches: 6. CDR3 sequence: CASSQDPRAGAYNEQFF. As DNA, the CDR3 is TGCGCCAGCAGCCAAGATCCTCGAGCGGGGGCCTACAATGAGCAGTTCTTC.

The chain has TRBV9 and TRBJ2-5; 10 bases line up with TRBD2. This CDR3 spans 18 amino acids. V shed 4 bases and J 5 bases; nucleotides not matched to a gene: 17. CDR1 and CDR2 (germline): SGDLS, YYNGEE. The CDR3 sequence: CASSPYGRERGGRETQYF. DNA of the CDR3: TGTGCCAGCAGCCCCTACGGCAGGGAGCGGGGGGGCCGGGAGACCCAGTACTTC. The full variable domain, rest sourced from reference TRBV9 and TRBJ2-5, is DSGVTQTPKHLITATGQRVTLRCSPRSGDLSVYWYQQSLDQGLQFLIQYYNGEERAKGNILERFSAQQFPDLHSELNLSSLELGDSALYFCASSPYGRERGGRETQYFGPGTRLLVL.

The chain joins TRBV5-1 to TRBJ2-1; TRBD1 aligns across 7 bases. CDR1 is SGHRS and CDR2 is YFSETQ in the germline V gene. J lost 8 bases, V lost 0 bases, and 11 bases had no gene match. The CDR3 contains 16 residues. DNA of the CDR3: TGCGCCAGCAGCTTGGGCGGCAGGGGGAGTCCTGATGAGCAGTTCTTC. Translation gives CASSLGGRGSPDEQFF. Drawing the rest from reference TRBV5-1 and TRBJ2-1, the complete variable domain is KAGVTQTPRYLIKTRGQQVTLSCSPISGHRSVSWYQQTPGQGLQFLFEYFSETQRNKGNFPGRFSGRQFSNSRSEMNVSTLELGDSALYLCASSLGGRGSPDEQFFGPGTRLTVL.

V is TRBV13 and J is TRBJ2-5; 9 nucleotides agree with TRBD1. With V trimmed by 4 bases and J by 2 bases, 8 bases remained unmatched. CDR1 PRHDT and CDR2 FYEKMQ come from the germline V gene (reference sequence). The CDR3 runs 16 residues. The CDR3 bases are TGTGCCAGCAGCTCCACAGGGGGCTGGCATCAAGAGACCCAGTACTTC. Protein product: CASSSTGGWHQETQYF.

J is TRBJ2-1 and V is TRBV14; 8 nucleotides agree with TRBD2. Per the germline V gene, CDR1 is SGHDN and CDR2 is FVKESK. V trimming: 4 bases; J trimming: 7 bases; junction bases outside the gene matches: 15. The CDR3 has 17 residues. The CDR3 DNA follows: TGTGCCAGCAGCCCCCTGATGGCGGGGGGCCTAACTAATGAGCAGTTCTTC. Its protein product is CASSPLMAGGLTNEQFF.

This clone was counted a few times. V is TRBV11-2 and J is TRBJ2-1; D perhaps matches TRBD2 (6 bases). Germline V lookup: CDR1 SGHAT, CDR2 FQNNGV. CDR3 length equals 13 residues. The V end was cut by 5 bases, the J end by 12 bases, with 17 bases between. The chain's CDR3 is CASSPGGGTTQFF. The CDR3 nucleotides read TGTGCCAGCAGCCCCGGTGGGGGGACGACGCAGTTCTTC.

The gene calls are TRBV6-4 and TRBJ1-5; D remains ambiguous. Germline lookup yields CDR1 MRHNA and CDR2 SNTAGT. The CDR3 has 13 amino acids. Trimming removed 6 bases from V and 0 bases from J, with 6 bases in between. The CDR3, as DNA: TGTGCCAGCAGAGACCATAGCAATCAGCCCCAGCATTTT. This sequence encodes CASRDHSNQPQHF.

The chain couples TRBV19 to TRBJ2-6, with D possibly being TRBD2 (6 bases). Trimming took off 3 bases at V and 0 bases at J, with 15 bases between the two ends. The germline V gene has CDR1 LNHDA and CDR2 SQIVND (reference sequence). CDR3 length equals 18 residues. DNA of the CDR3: TGTGCCAGTAGTATCCCGACGGCCGGGAGCTCTGGGGCCAACGTCCTGACTTTC. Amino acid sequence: CASSIPTAGSSGANVLTF.